The 3 T cell receptor beta chains below come from one sample, sequenced in a study of blood T cell repertoires in COVID-19 (dated by TCRdb to 2020 to 2021). The receptor library was made with the immunoSEQ multiplex PCR assay. This immuneACCESS table, as held by TCRdb, lists in-frame sequences with V and J called but not all clones. Of the missing ones, under half trace to an unresolved V gene in checked studies; the others have no known cause. The sample yields hundreds of thousands of clones; roughly 90% were counted once. In total, the top ten clones hold approximately 10% of the sample. The sequencing sample was made of peripheral blood. All receptors derive from a woman younger than 45 with COVID-19, enrolled during active disease.

The gene calls are TRBV27 and TRBJ2-1; TRBD1 matches at 11 bases. The V and J ends lost 5 bases and 3 bases, in that order; junction bases with no gene match: 6. The CDR3 totals 16 residues. Germline lookup yields CDR1 MNHEY and CDR2 SMNVEV (reference sequence). The CDR3 DNA follows: TGTGCCAGCAGTCCGCGGACAGGGGGCGGCTACAATGAGCAGTTCTTC. Its translation is CASSPRTGGGYNEQFF.

This chain uses TRBV11-2 with TRBJ2-1; 9 nucleotides agree with TRBD2. V lost 0 bases and J lost 7; bases outside the gene matches: 4. This CDR3 has 15 amino acids. CDR1 is SGHAT, CDR2 FQNNGV, per germline. The CDR3 here is CASSLEIAGVNEQFF. The CDR3 nucleotides read TGTGCCAGCAGCTTAGAGATAGCGGGAGTAAATGAGCAGTTCTTC.

The chain links TRBV19 to TRBJ2-7; TRBD1 is a possible D gene (6 bases). The CDR3 extends over 14 amino acids. The germline V gene has CDR1 LNHDA and CDR2 SQIVND (reference sequence). Trimming shortened V by 4 bases and J by 0 bases, and 10 bases separated the two germline ends. CDR3 bases: TGTGCCAGTAGTAGCCGGGACACCTCCTACGAGCAGTACTTC. This translates into CASSSRDTSYEQYF.